The rows below give T cell receptor beta chains drawn from one sample of a study of blood T cell repertoires in COVID-19. Libraries were prepared by immunoSEQ multiplex PCR; TCRdb keeps only in-frame clonotypes and omits some of them. The sample comprises 180,000 or so clones, roughly 80% of which are singletons, and roughly 11% rests with the top ten. Sequencing used PBMCs or T cells enriched from blood (not recorded which). These receptors were obtained from a man in his fifties who had recovered from COVID-19. The CDR3 runs from the conserved cysteine through the conserved F or W. The order of the fields is D gene, J gene, clone size, V gene, CDR3 protein, CDR3 DNA. The D gene is left open where the match is weak. Clone sizes are given selectively: once, few, many, or a class where the clone is expanded.

NA TRBJ2-6 NA TRBV19 CASSTPGRVSGANVLTF TGTGCCAGTAGTACCCCGGGCAGGGTGTCCGGGGCCAACGTCCTGACTTTC
TRBD1 TRBJ2-7 NA TRBV5-1 CASSLRTGTHSYEQYF TGCGCCAGCAGCCTTAGGACAGGGACTCACTCCTACGAGCAGTACTTC
NA TRBJ2-1 NA TRBV19 CASSGTPSSYNEQFF TGTGCCAGTTCCGGGACTCCCAGCTCCTACAATGAGCAGTTCTTC
TRBD2 TRBJ2-1 few TRBV4-1 CASSSGTNNEQFF TGCGCCAGCAGCTCCGGGACTAACAATGAGCAGTTCTTC
TRBD2 TRBJ2-1 few TRBV2 CASRPVTSGWERNEQFF TGTGCCAGCAGGCCTGTCACTAGCGGGTGGGAACGGAATGAGCAGTTCTTC
NA TRBJ2-2 NA TRBV5-1 CASRRYTGELFF TGCGCCAGCAGGCGGTACACCGGGGAGCTGTTTTTT
NA TRBJ1-4 NA TRBV5-8 CASSFRGWRGRNNEKLFF TGTGCCAGCAGCTTTCGGGGTTGGAGGGGCCGGAATAATGAAAAACTGTTTTTT
TRBD1 TRBJ1-3 NA TRBV5-6 CASSLGQGAYSGNTIYF TGTGCCAGCAGCTTGGGGCAGGGGGCCTACTCTGGAAACACCATATATTTT
TRBD2 TRBJ2-7 NA TRBV18 CASSGGSNEQYF TGTGCCAGCTCGGGAGGGTCGAACGAGCAGTACTTC
NA TRBJ2-7 NA TRBV27 CASSSPVVHEQYF TGTGCCAGCAGTTCCCCGGTTGTCCACGAGCAGTACTTC
NA TRBJ1-2 NA TRBV29-1 CSVEGLAGLSLGYTF TGCAGCGTTGAGGGGCTGGCAGGCCTCTCTTTAGGCTACACCTTC
TRBD1 TRBJ1-1 NA TRBV28 CASSNYRGTEAFF TGTGCCAGCAGCAATTACAGGGGAACTGAAGCTTTCTTT
NA TRBJ1-5 once TRBV30 CAWGRDYSNQPQHF TGTGCCTGGGGCCGGGATTATAGCAATCAGCCCCAGCATTTT
NA TRBJ2-5 NA TRBV7-2 CASSLSFYLGALETQYF TGTGCCAGCAGCTTATCGTTCTATTTGGGGGCTTTGGAGACCCAGTACTTC